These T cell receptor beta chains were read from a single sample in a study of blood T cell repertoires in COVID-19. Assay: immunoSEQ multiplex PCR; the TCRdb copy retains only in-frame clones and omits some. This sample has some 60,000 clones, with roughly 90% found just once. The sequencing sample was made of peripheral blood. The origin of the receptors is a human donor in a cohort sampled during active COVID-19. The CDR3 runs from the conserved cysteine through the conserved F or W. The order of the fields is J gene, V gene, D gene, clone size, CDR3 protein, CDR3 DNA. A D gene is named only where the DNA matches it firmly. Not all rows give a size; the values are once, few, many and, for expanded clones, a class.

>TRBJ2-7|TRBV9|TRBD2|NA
CASSVGGGGRPSTGEQYF
TGTGCCAGCAGCGTAGGGGGAGGCGGGAGGCCCTCTACGGGGGAGCAGTACTTC
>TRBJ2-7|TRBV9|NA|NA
CASSVVGVSVGEQYF
TGTGCCAGCAGCGTAGTAGGGGTTAGTGTTGGCGAGCAGTACTTC
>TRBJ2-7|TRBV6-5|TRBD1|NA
CASSSRQGTQEQYF
TGTGCCAGCAGTAGTCGACAGGGGACGCAGGAGCAGTACTTC
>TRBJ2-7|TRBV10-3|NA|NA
CAISVTETYEQYF
TGTGCCATCAGTGTGACAGAAACCTACGAGCAGTACTTC
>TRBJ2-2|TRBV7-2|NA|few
CASSAPGKGNTGELFF
TGTGCCAGCAGCGCCCCAGGGAAGGGGAACACCGGGGAGCTGTTTTTT
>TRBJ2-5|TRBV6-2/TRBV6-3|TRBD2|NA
CASSISGRSTPQETQYF
TGTGCCAGCAGCATAAGCGGGAGATCGACCCCACAAGAGACCCAGTACTTC
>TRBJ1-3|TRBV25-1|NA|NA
CASSEIYTGGNTIYF
TGTGCCAGCAGTGAAATTTACACAGGCGGAAACACCATATATTTT
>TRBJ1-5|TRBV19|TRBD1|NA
CASSVGQGGNQPQHF
TGTGCCAGTAGTGTGGGACAGGGAGGCAATCAGCCCCAGCATTTT
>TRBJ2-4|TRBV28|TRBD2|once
CASSLRTSGQYF
TGTGCCAGCAGTTTAAGGACTAGCGGCCAGTACTTC
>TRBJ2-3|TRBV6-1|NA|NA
CASSEALGRDTDTQYF
TGTGCCAGCAGTGAAGCGCTGGGCAGGGACACAGATACGCAGTATTTT
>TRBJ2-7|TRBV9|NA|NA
CASSPGGGVAYEQYF
TGTGCCAGCAGCCCCGGAGGGGGGGTGGCCTACGAGCAGTACTTC
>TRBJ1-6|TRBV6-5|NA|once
CASNSPGRNSPLHF
TGTGCCAGCAACTCTCCTGGCAGGAATTCACCCCTCCACTTT
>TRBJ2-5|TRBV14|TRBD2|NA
CASSHRLAGDGETQYF
TGTGCCAGCAGCCATCGACTAGCGGGAGACGGTGAGACCCAGTACTTC
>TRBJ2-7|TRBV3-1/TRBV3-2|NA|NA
CASSPQGGSPSYEQYF
TGTGCCAGCAGCCCTCAGGGGGGCTCCCCTTCCTACGAGCAGTACTTC
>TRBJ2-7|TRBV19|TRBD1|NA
CASSLGQRHHEQYF
TGTGCCAGTAGTCTGGGACAGCGTCACCACGAGCAGTACTTC
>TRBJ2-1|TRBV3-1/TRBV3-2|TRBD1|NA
CASSPGTGTYNEQFF
TGTGCCAGCAGCCCCGGGACAGGGACATACAATGAGCAGTTCTTC
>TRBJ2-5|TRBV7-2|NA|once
CASSLSTGGETQYF
TGTGCCAGCAGCTTATCGACCGGGGGAGAGACCCAGTACTTC
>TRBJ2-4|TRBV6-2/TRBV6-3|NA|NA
CASSYGGKTKNIQYF
TGTGCCAGCAGTTACGGAGGGAAGACCAAAAACATTCAGTACTTC
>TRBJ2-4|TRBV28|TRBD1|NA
CASTGTALAKNIQYF
TGTGCCAGCACCGGGACAGCTCTAGCCAAAAACATTCAGTACTTC